This is a list of T cell receptor beta chains from one sample in a study of cytomegalovirus exposure and HLA in healthy donors. Using immunoSEQ multiplex PCR, the repertoire was profiled, and TCRdb retains in-frame clones only, with some absent. This table holds 200,000 or so clones, roughly 74% found once. Sequencing input: PBMCs. These receptor sequences come from a woman aged 25 to 39 in good health and CMV-seropositive. Each CDR3 is given with its conserved first and last residue. A D gene is named only where the DNA matches it firmly. Clone size is given for some rows only: seen once, a few or many times, or a class if the clone is expanded.

J gene	clone size	D gene	V gene	CDR3 DNA	CDR3 protein
TRBJ1-2	NA	NA	TRBV11-2	TGTGCCAGCAGCTCAATCGGAAGACAGTCCAACTATGGCTACACCTTC	CASSSIGRQSNYGYTF
TRBJ2-1	NA	NA	TRBV10-3	TGTGCCCTCCGTCAGGGGGGCGGGTCCGGTGAGCAGTTCTTC	CALRQGGGSGEQFF
TRBJ2-7	NA	NA	TRBV6-6	TGTGCCAGCAGTTACGCGGCAGGGACCTACGAGCAGTACTTC	CASSYAAGTYEQYF
TRBJ1-2	NA	NA	TRBV4-1	TGCGCCAGCAGCCAAGTTTTGGGACATATGGTGGAGTATGGCTACACCTTC	CASSQVLGHMVEYGYTF
TRBJ1-2	NA	NA	TRBV9	TGTGCCAGCAGCGTAAGGGCCGGAGGTGATCGCTACACCTTC	CASSVRAGGDRYTF
TRBJ1-1	NA	NA	TRBV6-4	TGTGCCAGCAGTGCAGGGGACATGGCTGAAGCTTTCTTT	CASSAGDMAEAFF
TRBJ2-5	NA	NA	TRBV21-1	TGTGCCAGCAGCAAAGGAGACAGGGGAGGGGAGACCCAGTACTTC	CASSKGDRGGETQYF
TRBJ2-5	NA	NA	TRBV5-1	TGCGCCAGCAGCCAAAACCAAGAGACCCAGTACTTC	CASSQNQETQYF
TRBJ2-2	few	NA	TRBV7-8	TGTGCCAGCAGCCGGGACTCCCCAGGAGTCGGGGAGCTGTTTTTT	CASSRDSPGVGELFF
TRBJ2-3	few	NA	TRBV5-1	TGCGCCAGCAGCTTGGAAAGCGGCCGCACAGATACGCAGTATTTT	CASSLESGRTDTQYF
TRBJ1-2	NA	TRBD1	TRBV27	TGTGCCAGCAGTTGGACGGGACAGACTTATGGCTACACCTTC	CASSWTGQTYGYTF
TRBJ2-1	NA	TRBD2	TRBV5-1	TGCGCCAGCAGCAGAACTAGCGGGAGTTTATACAATGAGCAGTTCTTC	CASSRTSGSLYNEQFF
TRBJ1-2	NA	NA	TRBV11-2	TGTGCCAGCAGCCCGGGGTCGGGCAGGCTCTATGGCTACACCTTC	CASSPGSGRLYGYTF
TRBJ1-1	NA	TRBD1	TRBV19	TGTGCCAGTAGTATCAGCCCAGGGGGATCCGAAGCTTTCTTT	CASSISPGGSEAFF
TRBJ2-3	once	NA	TRBV7-6	TGTGCCAGCAGCCCACATAGCACAGATACGCAGTATTTT	CASSPHSTDTQYF
TRBJ1-1	NA	NA	TRBV18	TGTGCCAGCTCACCCAGGGGTCTCACTGAAGCTTTCTTT	CASSPRGLTEAFF
TRBJ1-1	few	NA	TRBV2	TGTGCCAGCAGTGATGAGGAGTTTTGGACTGAAGCTTTCTTT	CASSDEEFWTEAFF
TRBJ1-1	NA	NA	TRBV6-1	TGTGCCACCACCCTAGAGGATGAGCTGAACACTGAAGCTTTCTTT	CATTLEDELNTEAFF
TRBJ1-2	NA	TRBD1	TRBV27	TGTGCCAGCAGTCTTAACAGGGGGCTGTCTGGCTACACCTTC	CASSLNRGLSGYTF
TRBJ2-7	NA	TRBD1	TRBV16	TGTGCCAGCAGCCAATGGGACAGGGTGTTCCACGAGCAGTACTTC	CASSQWDRVFHEQYF
TRBJ1-2	NA	TRBD1	TRBV5-1	TGCGCCAGCAGCCCGACAGGGGTTGGCTATGGCTACACCTTC	CASSPTGVGYGYTF
TRBJ2-5	NA	NA	TRBV7-9	TGTGCCAGCAGCTTAGGCACCGGGGGTCCGGAGACCCAGTACTTC	CASSLGTGGPETQYF